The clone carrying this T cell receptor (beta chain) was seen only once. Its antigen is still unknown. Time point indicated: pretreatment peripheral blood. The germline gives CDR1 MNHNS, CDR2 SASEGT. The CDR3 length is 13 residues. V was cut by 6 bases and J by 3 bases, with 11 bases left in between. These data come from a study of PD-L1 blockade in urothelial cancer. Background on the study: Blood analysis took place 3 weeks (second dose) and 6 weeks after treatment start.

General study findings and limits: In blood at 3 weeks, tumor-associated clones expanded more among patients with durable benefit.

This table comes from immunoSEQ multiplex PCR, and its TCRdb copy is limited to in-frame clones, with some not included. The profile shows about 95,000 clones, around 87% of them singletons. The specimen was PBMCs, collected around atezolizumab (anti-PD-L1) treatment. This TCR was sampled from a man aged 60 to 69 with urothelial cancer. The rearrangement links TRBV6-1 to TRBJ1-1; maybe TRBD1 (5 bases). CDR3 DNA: TGTGCCAGCAGGAGCAGGGTCGACACTGAAGCTTTCTTT. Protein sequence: CASRSRVDTEAFF.